This TCR beta chain comes out of a study of blood T cell repertoires in COVID-19. In the study overall: Donors in the United States, Italy and Spain gave samples during acute or convalescent COVID-19.

In the authors' workflow: Reference gene primer amplification gave estimated nucleated cell counts. TCRdb's copy holds only in-frame clones and misses some; the assay was immunoSEQ multiplex PCR. V, J and clone size are taken as reported in that table, and D and trimming were inferred from the DNA itself. The sample lists fewer than 150,000 clones, over 80% seen once, with 18% in the top ten. Categorization into cohorts depended on clinical history that participants reported. Donors in Cohort 3 counted as recovered after two negative PCRs, clearance, or symptom resolution. Germline V CDR1 and CDR2: SGHTA, FQGTGA. The CDR3 is 15 amino acids. Trimming stripped 1 base from V and 0 bases from J, with 7 bases between.

The rearrangement joins TRBV7-3 to TRBJ2-1, with TRBD2 as a possible D gene (6 bases). The sequence came from a man under 40 who had recovered from COVID-19. The sequenced sample consisted of PBMCs or T cells enriched from blood (not recorded which). CDR3 nucleotides: TGTGCCAGCAGCTTAAGCGGGGACTCCTACAATGAGCAGTTCTTC. The encoded protein is CASSLSGDSYNEQFF.